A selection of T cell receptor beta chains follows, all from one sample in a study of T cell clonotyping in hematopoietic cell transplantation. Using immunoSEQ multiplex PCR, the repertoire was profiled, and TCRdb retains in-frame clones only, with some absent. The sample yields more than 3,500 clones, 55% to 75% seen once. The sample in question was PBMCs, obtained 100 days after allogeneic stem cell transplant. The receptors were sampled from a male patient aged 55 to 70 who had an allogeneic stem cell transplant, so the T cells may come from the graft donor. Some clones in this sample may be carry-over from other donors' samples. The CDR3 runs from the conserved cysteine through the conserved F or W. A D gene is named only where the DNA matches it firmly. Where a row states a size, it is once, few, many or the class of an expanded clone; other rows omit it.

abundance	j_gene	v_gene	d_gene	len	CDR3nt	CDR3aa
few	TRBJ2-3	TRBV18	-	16	TGTGCCAGCTCACCACCGGGGCAGAGATCCACAGATACGCAGTATTTT	CASSPPGQRSTDTQYF
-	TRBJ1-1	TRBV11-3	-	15	TGTGCCAGCAGCTTAATGAGCAGCATGAACACTGAAGCTTTCTTT	CASSLMSSMNTEAFF
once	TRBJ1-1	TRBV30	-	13	TGTGCCTGGACAGAAAGCATGAACACTGAAGCTTTCTTT	CAWTESMNTEAFF
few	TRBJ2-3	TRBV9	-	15	TGTGCCAGCAGTGCTATTGACGGTATCACAGATACGCAGTATTTT	CASSAIDGITDTQYF
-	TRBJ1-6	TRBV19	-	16	TGTGCCAGTAGTATGGAGTCCGACATTTCGGGGTCACCCCTCCACTTT	CASSMESDISGSPLHF
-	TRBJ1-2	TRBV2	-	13	TGTGCCAGCAACCTTCTGGGGTCCTACGGCTACACCTTC	CASNLLGSYGYTF
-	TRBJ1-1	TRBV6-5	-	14	TGTGCCAGCAGTTCTCCGGGAGCGAGTCGGAAAGCTTTCTTT	CASSSPGASRKAFF
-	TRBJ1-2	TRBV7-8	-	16	TGTGCCAGCAGCTTAGAATGGTTAAAAAGGACTAATGGCTACACCTTC	CASSLEWLKRTNGYTF
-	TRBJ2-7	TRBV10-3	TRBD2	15	TGTGCCACAACTGCTACTAGCGGGAGAGGCTACGAGCAGTACTTC	CATTATSGRGYEQYF
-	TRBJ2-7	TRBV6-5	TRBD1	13	TGTGCCAGCAAAGGGACAGGGGCCTACGAGCAGTACTTC	CASKGTGAYEQYF
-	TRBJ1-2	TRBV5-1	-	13	TGCGCCAGCCGTGAGGGGACATGGGATGGCTACACCTTC	CASREGTWDGYTF
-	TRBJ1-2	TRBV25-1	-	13	TGTGCCAGCAGTGTCCCCGGACGGGGTGGCCACACCTTC	CASSVPGRGGHTF
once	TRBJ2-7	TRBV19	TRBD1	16	TGTGCCAGTAGTCCGCTTGGACAGGGAACTTCCTACGAGCAGTACTTC	CASSPLGQGTSYEQYF
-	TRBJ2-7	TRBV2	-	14	TGTGCCAGCAGTCCACTCAGGGGAACATCCGAGCAGTACTTC	CASSPLRGTSEQYF
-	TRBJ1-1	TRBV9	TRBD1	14	TGTGCCAGCAGCGCTAACCAGGGGGGCACTGAAGCTTTCTTT	CASSANQGGTEAFF
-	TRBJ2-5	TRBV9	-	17	TGTGCCAGCAGCCCAAAGGGTCTGGGCAGGCAACGGGAGACCCAGTACTTC	CASSPKGLGRQRETQYF
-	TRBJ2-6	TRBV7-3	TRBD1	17	TGTGCCAGCAGCATGCAGGGGGCATCCACTGGGGCCAACGTCCTGACTTTC	CASSMQGASTGANVLTF
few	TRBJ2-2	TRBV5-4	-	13	TGTGCCAGCAGCTTGGATATTACCGGGGAGCTGTTTTTT	CASSLDITGELFF
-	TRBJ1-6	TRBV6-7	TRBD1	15	TGTGCCAGCAGTACCCGGGACAGGGGTAATTCACCCCTCCACTTT	CASSTRDRGNSPLHF
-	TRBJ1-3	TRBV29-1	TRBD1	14	TGCAGCGTCCCGGGACAGGACTTTGGAAACACCATATATTTT	CSVPGQDFGNTIYF
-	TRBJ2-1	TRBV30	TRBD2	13	TGTGCCGGGGGGCGGGAGGGCCGCAATGAGCAGTTCTTC	CAGGREGRNEQFF
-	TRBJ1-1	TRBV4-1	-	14	TGCGCCAGCAGCACCCGGACGGAGAACACTGAAGCTTTCTTT	CASSTRTENTEAFF
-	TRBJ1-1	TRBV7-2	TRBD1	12	TGTGCCAGCAGCGCTACAGGGGTTGAAGCTTTCTTT	CASSATGVEAFF
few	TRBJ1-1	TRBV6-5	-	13	TGTGCCAGCAAATCTAATCGGGAACCTGAAGCTTTCTTT	CASKSNREPEAFF
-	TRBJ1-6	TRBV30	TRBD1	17	TGTGCCTGGAGTCAAGCAGCAGGGGGTGCCTATAATTCACCCCTCCACTTT	CAWSQAAGGAYNSPLHF
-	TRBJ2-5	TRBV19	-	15	TGTGCCTCAATGAGGGGGGCGAATCCCCAAGAGACCCAGTACTTC	CASMRGANPQETQYF
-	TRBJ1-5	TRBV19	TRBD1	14	TGTGCCAGTAGTCCACAACAGGGGTCTCAGCCCCAGCATTTT	CASSPQQGSQPQHF
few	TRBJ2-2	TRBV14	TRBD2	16	TGTGCCAGCAGCCCCACGGGACTAGCGGGAGACCGGGAGCTGTTTTTT	CASSPTGLAGDRELFF
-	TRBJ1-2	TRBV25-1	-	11	TGTGCCAGCAGTGAAAGGCAGGGCTACACCTTC	CASSERQGYTF
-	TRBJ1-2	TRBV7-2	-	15	TGTGCCAGCAGCTTAGGGGCTTACAATTTCTATGGCTACACCTTC	CASSLGAYNFYGYTF
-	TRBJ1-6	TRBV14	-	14	TGTGCCAGCAGCCAAGTCGGTAGGGATTCACCCCTCCACTTT	CASSQVGRDSPLHF
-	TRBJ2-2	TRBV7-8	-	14	TGTGCCAGCAGCTTTGCAGGGTTCACCGGGGAGCTGTTTTTT	CASSFAGFTGELFF
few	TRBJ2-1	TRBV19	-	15	TGTGCCAGTAGTATAAGCACAGGGTACTCAAGTAGGCAGTTCTTC	CASSISTGYSSRQFF
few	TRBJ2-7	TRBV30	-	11	TGTGCCTGGAGGCCCGGCGGCGAGCAGTACTTC	CAWRPGGEQYF
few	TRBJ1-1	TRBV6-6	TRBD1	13	TGTGCCAGCAGCTCCCACAGGGGAACTGAAGCTTTCTTT	CASSSHRGTEAFF
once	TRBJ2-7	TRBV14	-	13	TGTGCCAGCAGTCAGGGGAAAGGGTACGCGCAGTACTTC	CASSQGKGYAQYF
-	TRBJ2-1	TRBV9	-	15	TGTGCCAGCAGCGTCCAGGGGAACACCTACAATGAGCAGTTCTTC	CASSVQGNTYNEQFF
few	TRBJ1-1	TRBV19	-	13	TGTGCCAGTAGTATTGGGGTGAACACTGAAGCTTTCTTT	CASSIGVNTEAFF
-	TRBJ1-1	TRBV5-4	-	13	TGTGCCAGTAGCTTGGCCAGGCAGTTTGAAGCTTTCTTT	CASSLARQFEAFF
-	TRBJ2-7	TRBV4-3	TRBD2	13	TGCACCAGCAGCCAGCGGGGGGCTCGAGAGCAGTACTTC	CTSSQRGAREQYF
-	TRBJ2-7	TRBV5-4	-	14	TGTGCCAGCAGCTTGTTTCAGGGCTCCTACGAGCAGTGCTTC	CASSLFQGSYEQCF
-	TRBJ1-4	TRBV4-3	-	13	TGCGCCAGCAGCCAAGATTTACTAGAAAAACTGTTTTTT	CASSQDLLEKLFF
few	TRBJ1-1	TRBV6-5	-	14	TGTGCCAGCACCCGAACAGGGTTGAACACTGAAGCTTTCTTT	CASTRTGLNTEAFF
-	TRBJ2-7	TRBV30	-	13	TGTGCCTGGAGTGTGGCCAGCCGGGGCGAGCAGTACTTC	CAWSVASRGEQYF
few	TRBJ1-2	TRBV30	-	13	TGTGCCTGGAGTTTGAGGCGGAACTATGGCTACACCTTC	CAWSLRRNYGYTF
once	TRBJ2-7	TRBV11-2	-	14	TGTGCCAGCAGCTTAGATCCAGGGAGGTACGAGCAGTACTTC	CASSLDPGRYEQYF
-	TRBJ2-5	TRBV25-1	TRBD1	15	TGTGCCAGCAGTGAAGGAAACCACAGGGGAGAGACCCAGTACTTC	CASSEGNHRGETQYF
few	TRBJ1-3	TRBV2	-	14	TGTGCCAGCAGGGAGACAGGCGGTGGAAACACCATATATTTT	CASRETGGGNTIYF
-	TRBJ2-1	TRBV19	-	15	TGTGCCAGTAGTATAGCAGGGAGTGCCTACAATGAGCAGTTCTTC	CASSIAGSAYNEQFF
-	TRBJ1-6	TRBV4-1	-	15	TGCGCCAGCAGGAATCCGGGGGGCGGGAATTCACCCCTCCACTTT	CASRNPGGGNSPLHF